Each of the 12 T cell receptor beta chains below was sequenced from the same sample in a study of shared clonotypes between healthy human individuals. Sequencing was performed with immunoSEQ multiplex PCR; in TCRdb, only in-frame clones are kept and a portion is missing. The sample includes about 2.1 million clones, just under 95% of them seen just once. The naive CD8 fraction comprised CD45RO-negative cells positively selected for CCR7 and excluded terminally differentiated effector memory CD45RA+ cells. The sequencing sample was made of naive CD8+ T cells from PBMCs. The receptors were gathered from a man aged 18 to 29 in good health. Some clones in this sample may be carry-over from other donors' samples.

This chain links TRBV6-1 with TRBJ2-7; tentatively, D is TRBD2 (6 bases). Between the trimmed V and J ends, which lost 3 bases and 5 bases, there was a span of 17 bases. The V gene's germline CDR1 is MNHNS and CDR2 SASEGT. This CDR3 comprises 15 residues. The CDR3 sequence: CASSDRFGGGNEQYF. As DNA, the CDR3 is TGTGCCAGCAGTGACCGGTTCGGGGGTGGGAACGAGCAGTACTTC.

V usage is TRBV29-1 and J usage is TRBJ2-2, with TRBD1 matching over 10 bases. The trim removed 2 bases at V and 2 bases at J, leaving 5 bases unmatched. CDR1 is SQVTM and CDR2 is ANQGSEA in the germline V gene. The CDR3 totals 16 residues. In DNA form, the CDR3 reads TGCAGCGTTGAACCCCGACAGGGGGCTAACACCGGGGAGCTGTTTTTT. Translated: CSVEPRQGANTGELFF.

This clone is a singleton in its sample. The sample contains more than one DNA sequence encoding this CDR3. The genes are TRBV27 and TRBJ2-7, with D unclear. This CDR3 region has 13 residues. Germline lookup yields CDR1 MNHEY and CDR2 SMNVEV (reference sequence). Trimming took off 3 bases at V and 1 base at J, with 7 bases between the two ends. The chain's CDR3 is CASSLTDSYEQYF. In nucleotides, the CDR3 is TGTGCCAGCAGTTTGACGGATTCCTACGAGCAGTACTTC.

CDR3 sequence reads: CATDYGGTSTDTQYF. As DNA, the CDR3 is TGCGCCACCGATTACGGGGGGACTAGCACAGATACGCAGTATTTT. This chain joins TRBV5-1 and TRBJ2-3; 7 positions match TRBD2. Looked up from germline, CDR1 is SGHRS and CDR2 is YFSETQ. The CDR3 length is 15 residues. After removal of 9 bases from V and 0 bases from J, the junction contained 10 bases not matched to a gene.

The chain couples TRBV10-3 to TRBJ2-1; 8 positions match TRBD2. CDR1 and CDR2 from the germline V gene are ENHRY and SYGVKD. Unmatched junction bases numbered 9, after V lost 3 bases and J lost 5 bases. This CDR3 has 16 residues. Here the CDR3 DNA reads TGTGCCATCAGTGATGTCGTGGGACTAGTAAACAATGAGCAGTTCTTC. Residues: CAISDVVGLVNNEQFF.

This chain links TRBV6-5 with TRBJ1-2; possibly TRBD1 for D (6 bases). Germline V lookup: CDR1 MNHEY, CDR2 SVGAGI. Trimming stripped 2 bases from V and 0 bases from J, with 13 bases between. The CDR3 spans 16 residues. This CDR3 reads CASSYQWTAANYGYTF. The CDR3 DNA follows: TGTGCCAGCAGTTACCAGTGGACAGCCGCTAACTATGGCTACACCTTC.

This chain connects TRBV29-1 to TRBJ1-2; no reliable D call. This CDR3 region has 15 residues. The germline CDR1 and CDR2 sequences are SQVTM and ANQGSEA. V lost 0 bases, J lost 0 bases, and 11 bases lay in between. CDR3 amino acids: CSVEDRGISNYGYTF. CDR3 nucleotide sequence: TGCAGCGTTGAAGATCGCGGGATTTCTAACTATGGCTACACCTTC. The full variable domain, in which reference TRBV29-1 and TRBJ1-2 provide the parts outside the CDR3, is SAVISQKPSRDICQRGTSLTIQCQVDSQVTMMFWYRQQPGQSLTLIATANQGSEATYESGFVIDKFPISRPNLTFSTLTVSNMSPEDSSIYLCSVEDRGISNYGYTFGSGTRLTVV.

The count of this clone is one. V gene TRBV7-8 combines with J gene TRBJ2-1, with D perhaps matching TRBD2 (6 bases). This CDR3 comprises 15 residues. Germline V gene sequence: CDR1 SGHVS, CDR2 FQNEAQ. V gave up 2 bases and J gave up 5 bases, with 13 bases separating them. CDR3 amino acids: CASSLLASAHNEQFF. CDR3 bases: TGTGCCAGCAGCTTATTAGCTAGCGCCCACAATGAGCAGTTCTTC.

The chain carries TRBV18 and TRBJ2-1; 8 bases line up with TRBD1. Germline V lookup: CDR1 KGHSH, CDR2 LQKENI. The ends lost 7 bases at V and 4 bases at J; junction bases unmatched: 9. The CDR3 has 15 amino acids. Here the CDR3 reads CASFPRDRPYNEQFF. The CDR3 DNA reads as TGTGCCAGCTTCCCGCGGGACAGGCCATACAATGAGCAGTTCTTC. The complete variable domain, with remaining parts taken from reference TRBV18 and TRBJ2-1, reads NAGVMQNPRHLVRRRGQEARLRCSPMKGHSHVYWYRQLPEEGLKFMVYLQKENIIDESGMPKERFSAEFPKEGPSILRIQQVVRGDSAAYFCASFPRDRPYNEQFFGPGTRLTVL.

The rearrangement links TRBV27 to TRBJ2-5; 7 bases map to TRBD2. The CDR3 covers 18 residues. J gave up 5 bases and V 5 bases, and 20 bases lay outside the gene matches. Germline-derived CDR1 and CDR2 are MNHEY and SMNVEV (reference sequence). In DNA form, the CDR3 reads TGTGCCAGCAGTAATTCCCATATGCGGGAGTTCTCCGGGGAGACCCAGTACTTC. This gives the protein CASSNSHMREFSGETQYF.

This sequence joins TRBV6-1 and TRBJ1-1; 7 nucleotides match TRBD1. CDR3 length: 16 amino acids. Germline trimming cut 2 bases from V and 0 bases from J; bases unmatched to any gene: 6. The germline V gene encodes CDR1 MNHNS and CDR2 SASEGT. In DNA, the CDR3 is TGTGCCAGCAGTGAACAGGGGGGGATCATGAACACTGAAGCTTTCTTT. It is translated as CASSEQGGIMNTEAFF.

CDR3 region: CSVTDRVNYGYTF. For the CDR3, the DNA is TGCAGCGTTACCGACAGGGTTAACTATGGCTACACCTTC. V gene TRBV29-1 combines with J gene TRBJ1-2; 7 bases align to TRBD1. Germline V CDR1 and CDR2: SQVTM, ANQGSEA. V trimming: 5 bases; J trimming: 1 base; junction bases outside the gene matches: 4. The CDR3 spans 13 residues.